The 32 T cell receptor beta chains below were found in one sample sequenced in a study of CD8 T cells in ankylosing spondylitis. Study outcomes and limitations: Characteristic of ankylosing spondylitis blood, it appeared, was a TCR beta motif comprising several highly homologous variants.

One entry per CDR3 protein results from TCRdb running MiXCR on the 5' RACE reads. The sample includes approximately 550,000 distinct CDR3 sequences, approximately 11% of them seen just once. The antigens for these receptors are not known. The sample taken for sequencing was blood, either unsorted or a sorted T cell fraction (not recorded which). The receptors shown here come from a male donor with ankylosing spondylitis.

This clonotype turned up a few times. The rearrangement uses TRBV12-3 or TRBV12-4 and TRBJ1-1; D remains unclear. V was clipped by 6 bases and J by 4 bases, with 15 bases between them. The CDR3 runs to 14 residues. Here the CDR3 reads CASRFEVSGTEAFF. CDR3 DNA sequence: TGTGCCAGCAGATTTGAGGTGAGCGGCACTGAAGCTTTCTTT.

In this sample, this clonotype turned up many times. The chain employs TRBV4-1 and TRBJ2-2, with 7 bases fitting TRBD2. The germline gives CDR1 MGHRA, CDR2 YSYEKL. The CDR3 runs 14 residues. V was clipped by 3 bases and J by 6 bases; unmatched bases: 4. The CDR3 DNA reads as TGCGCCAGCAGCCATGCGGGAGCTTCCGGGGAGCTGTTTTTT. It is translated as CASSHAGASGELFF.

This clonotype was observed a handful of times. The rearrangement joins TRBV2 to TRBJ1-2; TRBD1 matches at 10 bases. V shed 6 bases and J 6 bases; nucleotides not matched to a gene: 7. CDR3 length equals 14 residues. Germline CDR1 and CDR2: SNHLY and FYNNEI. CDR3 nucleotides: TGTGCCAGCAGGGACAGGGGGAAGATTAATGGCTACACCTTC. It translates to CASRDRGKINGYTF. The whole variable domain, remainder taken from reference TRBV2 and TRBJ1-2, is EPEVTQTPSHQVTQMGQEVILRCVPISNHLYFYWYRQILGQKVEFLVSFYNNEISEKSEIFDDQFSVERPDGSNFTLKIRSTKLEDSAMYFCASRDRGKINGYTFGSGTRLTVV.

The V call is TRBV5-1, the J call TRBJ1-1, with D possibly being TRBD1 (5 bases). In germline, CDR1 is SGHRS, CDR2 YFSETQ. The CDR3 runs 15 residues. V lost 4 bases and J lost 7, with 20 bases in between. The CDR3 coding sequence is TGCGCCAGCAGCCTGAACGGGGCTAGCACTCGTGAAGCTTTCTTT. Amino acid sequence: CASSLNGASTREAFF.

This clonotype was observed a handful of times. The chain has TRBV27 and TRBJ2-7; D ambiguous. Trimming took off 2 bases at V and 1 base at J, with 9 bases between the two ends. CDR1 is MNHEY and CDR2 is SMNVEV in the germline V gene (reference sequence). The CDR3 extends over 14 amino acids. DNA for the CDR3: TGTGCCAGCAGTTTACAGTTGGGGTCCTACGAGCAGTACTTC. Translation: CASSLQLGSYEQYF.

This clonotype has just a few counts. The V call is TRBV20-1, the J call TRBJ2-7, with 7 nucleotides matching TRBD2. Germline-derived CDR1 and CDR2 are DFQATT and SNEGSKA (reference sequence). The CDR3 sequence is 13 residues long. V lost 4 bases to trimming and J lost 5 bases; unmatched junction nucleotides: 8. As DNA, the CDR3 is TGCAGTGCTACTACTAGCGCGGATCACGAGCAGTACTTC. It yields the protein CSATTSADHEQYF.

This clonotype was recorded a few times. The CDR3 region has the DNA TGCAGCCTAGGCCCCCCGCTCACAGATACGCAGTATTTT. Its protein is CSLGPPLTDTQYF. The chain recombines TRBV20-1 with TRBJ2-3; no firm D call. The CDR3 runs 13 residues. The germline V gene encodes CDR1 DFQATT and CDR2 SNEGSKA (reference sequence).

This clonotype was observed a handful of times. The CDR3 DNA sequence: TGTGCCTGGAGGGGCCGCGGCCGCCGCACAGATACGCAGTATTTT. This sequence encodes CAWRGRGRRTDTQYF. The rearrangement joins TRBV30 to TRBJ2-3, with unresolved D. Trimming left V 3 bases short and J 1 base short, with 14 bases between. Germline CDR1 reads GTSNPN; CDR2 reads SVGIG (reference sequence). This CDR3 contains 15 residues.

The chain carries TRBV12-3 or TRBV12-4 and TRBJ1-1, with TRBD1 matching over 8 bases. V shed 4 bases, J shed 4 bases, and the junction held 2 bases outside the gene matches. The CDR3 is 13 residues long. The CDR3: CASSYGTGTEAFF. In DNA, the CDR3 is TGTGCCAGCAGTTATGGGACAGGCACTGAAGCTTTCTTT.

This clonotype was seen only a few times. The chain recombines TRBV15 with TRBJ2-3, with 8 bases lining up with TRBD2. The trim removed 3 bases at V and 4 bases at J, leaving 15 bases unmatched. This CDR3 is 18 amino acids long. Germline CDR1 reads LNHNV; CDR2 reads YYDKDF (reference sequence). The CDR3 DNA reads as TGTGCCACCAGCAGGGATCCGAAGGGGCGGGAGGTCGCAGATACGCAGTATTTT. Translation: CATSRDPKGREVADTQYF.

The CDR3 is CSARDGQGPTGELFF. The DNA for the CDR3 is TGCAGTGCTAGAGACGGACAGGGCCCGACCGGGGAGCTGTTTTTT. The chain couples TRBV20-1 to TRBJ2-2; 8 bases fit TRBD1. V gave up 0 bases and J gave up 5 bases; unmatched junction bases: 5. There are 15 residues in the CDR3. Germline V gene sequence: CDR1 DFQATT, CDR2 SNEGSKA (reference sequence).

The chain uses TRBV20-1 and TRBJ1-1; TRBD1 agrees at 7 bases. CDR1 and CDR2 (germline): DFQATT, SNEGSKA (reference sequence). The CDR3 sequence is 14 residues long. The V and J ends lost 8 bases and 5 bases, in that order; junction bases with no gene match: 14. The CDR3 here is CSPKGQAEGTEAFF. The CDR3 nucleotides are TGCAGTCCGAAAGGACAGGCCGAGGGAACTGAAGCTTTCTTT.

V usage is TRBV12-3 or TRBV12-4 and J usage is TRBJ1-5; D is unclear. This CDR3 is built from 15 residues. Trimming stripped 2 bases from V and 7 bases from J, with 15 bases between. The CDR3 is CASSLTDTANQPQHF. CDR3 nucleotide sequence: TGTGCCAGCAGTTTAACCGACACCGCTAACCAGCCCCAGCATTTT.

This clonotype was recorded a few times. This rearrangement joins TRBV12-3 or TRBV12-4 to TRBJ2-1, with D maybe TRBD1 (6 bases). V lost 8 bases to trimming and J lost 2 bases, with 13 bases between them. This CDR3 spans 14 amino acids. Written as DNA, the CDR3 is TGTGCCAGCGGCCAAGGGGGACCCTACAATGAGCAGTTCTTC. As protein: CASGQGGPYNEQFF.

The chain combines TRBV2 with TRBJ1-1; D is unclear. With 4 bases removed from V and 3 bases from J, the gap between germline ends came to 12 bases. CDR3 length: 14 amino acids. CDR1 and CDR2 from the germline V gene are SNHLY and FYNNEI. The CDR3 region is CASSGARGDTEAFF. As DNA, the CDR3 is TGTGCCAGCAGTGGGGCGCGTGGGGACACTGAAGCTTTCTTT.

At least ten counts were recorded for this clonotype. V usage is TRBV12-3 or TRBV12-4 and J usage is TRBJ2-1, with 14 bases matching TRBD2. Trimming at V came to 4 bases and at J to 7 bases, leaving 6 bases not matched to a gene. The CDR3 has 16 residues. The CDR3 is CASSSTSGRAANEQFF. DNA for the CDR3: TGTGCCAGCAGTTCGACTAGCGGGAGGGCCGCGAATGAGCAGTTCTTC.

CDR3 residues: CSARDPRLAFPREQYF. The DNA of the CDR3 is TGCAGTGCTAGAGACCCGAGACTAGCTTTCCCTAGGGAGCAGTACTTC. This chain uses TRBV20-1 with TRBJ2-7; TRBD2 matches at 7 bases. Unmatched junction bases numbered 15, after V lost 0 bases and J lost 7 bases. Germline V lookup: CDR1 DFQATT, CDR2 SNEGSKA (reference sequence). The CDR3 length is 16 residues.

This chain's CDR3 is CASSQHNTRQYV. The CDR3, as DNA: TGTGCCAGCAGCCAGCACAATACGCGGCAGTACGTC. V is TRBV7-7 and J is TRBJ2-7; D not resolved. The germline gives CDR1 SSHAT, CDR2 FNYEAQ (reference sequence). V was pared by 5 bases and J by 9 bases, with 14 bases between. CDR3 size: 12 residues.

This clonotype was recorded a few times. The J gene is TRBJ2-3, the V gene TRBV20-1; 11 bases are shared with TRBD2. The V segment lost 6 bases and the J segment 2 bases; nucleotides outside the gene matches: 10. The CDR3 is 16 amino acids. Germline assignment: CDR1 DFQATT and CDR2 SNEGSKA (reference sequence). CDR3 nucleotides: TGCAGTGCCCTGCCTCTAGCGGGAGGTGACACAGATACGCAGTATTTT. Translated, it gives CSALPLAGGDTDTQYF.

The genes are TRBV28 and TRBJ2-1; a weak D match, TRBD1 (6 bases). Germline loops: CDR1 MDHEN, CDR2 SYDVKM. Trimming took off 7 bases at V and 3 bases at J, with 7 bases between the two ends. The CDR3 sequence is 12 residues long. The CDR3 region is CASKQGYNEQFF. The CDR3 DNA reads as TGTGCCAGCAAACAGGGCTACAATGAGCAGTTCTTC.

A few counts support this clonotype. This chain links TRBV5-1 with TRBJ2-1; TRBD2 is a possible D gene (6 bases). The CDR3 length is 19 residues. V lost 2 bases and J lost 5, with 26 bases in between. Germline V gene data show CDR1 as SGHRS and CDR2 as YFSETQ. The CDR3 DNA reads TGCGCCAGCAGCTTAACGGGCTTCAGGGACTCCCGCGTCCACAATGAGCAGTTCTTC. It codes for CASSLTGFRDSRVHNEQFF.

This chain connects TRBV20-1 to TRBJ1-1; no firm D call. Germline CDR1 is DFQATT and CDR2 is SNEGSKA (reference sequence). The V and J ends lost 0 bases and 2 bases respectively, with 7 bases between them. This CDR3 has 13 amino acids. The CDR3 sequence is CSAREDPNTEAFF. The CDR3, as DNA: TGCAGTGCTAGAGAGGACCCTAACACTGAAGCTTTCTTT.

V gene TRBV28 combines with J gene TRBJ2-2; no definite D call. The length of the CDR3 is 14 residues. Trimming cost V 7 bases and J 13 bases, with 22 bases left between them. Germline assignment: CDR1 MDHEN and CDR2 SYDVKM. The CDR3: CASTLASGVGRLFF. CDR3 coding DNA: TGTGCCAGCACCCTGGCGAGTGGTGTGGGTAGGCTGTTTTTT.

The rearrangement uses TRBV29-1 and TRBJ1-5; perhaps TRBD1 as D (6 bases). Germline V gives CDR1 SQVTM, CDR2 ANQGSEA. V gave up 4 bases and J gave up 7 bases, with 14 bases separating them. This CDR3 contains 13 residues. The CDR3 sequence is CSVGGQKPQPQHF. The DNA of the CDR3 is TGCAGCGTTGGGGGACAAAAGCCCCAGCCCCAGCATTTT.

This clonotype was detected many times. The CDR3, as DNA: TGCAGCGTTGTTAGGGGGGAGTGGTACAATGAGCAGTTCTTC. It yields the protein CSVVRGEWYNEQFF. The rearrangement links TRBV29-1 to TRBJ2-1, with D perhaps being TRBD1 or TRBD2 (6 bases each). CDR3 length equals 14 residues. Germline V gene lookup returns CDR1 SQVTM and CDR2 ANQGSEA. V dropped 4 bases and J dropped 4 bases, with 14 bases sitting between them.

The rearrangement joins TRBV20-1 to TRBJ2-1; D remains ambiguous. CDR1 is DFQATT, CDR2 SNEGSKA, per germline (reference sequence). Trimming removed 5 bases from V and 10 bases from J, with 15 bases in between. The CDR3 consists of 12 residues. CDR3 residues: CSALSLLGEQFF. The CDR3 DNA reads as TGCAGTGCTCTATCGTTGTTGGGGGAGCAGTTCTTC.

This clonotype was observed a handful of times. The J gene is TRBJ2-3, the V gene TRBV7-2; 7 bases agree with TRBD1. This CDR3 region has 15 residues. Trimming took 3 bases from V and 8 from J; bases not matched to a gene: 11. The germline CDR1 and CDR2 sequences are SGHTA and FQGNSA. The CDR3 nucleotides are TGTGCCAGCAGCTTCCCTGGACAGGTCATACCTACGCAGTATTTT. Encoded protein: CASSFPGQVIPTQYF.

The J gene is TRBJ2-7, the V gene TRBV3-1; possibly TRBD1 or TRBD2 for D (6 bases each). Germline CDR1 LGHDT, CDR2 YNNKEL (reference sequence). V was cut by 3 bases and J by 2 bases, with 11 bases left in between. There are 14 residues in the CDR3. The CDR3 protein is CASSQMRGAYEQYF. CDR3 nucleotide sequence: TGTGCCAGCAGCCAGATGAGGGGGGCCTACGAGCAGTACTTC.

The CDR3 loop is CASKPFTSGSYEQYF. CDR3 coding DNA: TGTGCCAGCAAACCGTTTACTAGCGGCTCCTACGAGCAGTACTTC. The genes are TRBV12-3 or TRBV12-4 and TRBJ2-7; 8 bases align to TRBD2. V was clipped by 7 bases and J by 0 bases; unmatched bases: 8. The CDR3 covers 15 residues.

V and J are TRBV29-1 and TRBJ2-7; D perhaps matches TRBD2 (6 bases). This CDR3 contains 13 residues. Trimming stripped 7 bases from V and 0 bases from J, with 13 bases between. CDR1 is SQVTM and CDR2 is ANQGSEA in the germline V gene. This CDR3 is CSAGGINSYEQYF. CDR3 nucleotide sequence: TGCAGCGCCGGGGGAATTAACTCCTACGAGCAGTACTTC.

The sample holds a few counts of this clonotype. The chain uses TRBV5-1 and TRBJ1-1, with D uncertain. CDR3 length equals 13 residues. CDR1 and CDR2 (germline): SGHRS, YFSETQ. V dropped 7 bases and J dropped 4 bases, with 14 bases sitting between them. CDR3 sequence (DNA): TGCGCCAGCGCCTTAGGACCTGGCACTGAAGCTTTCTTT. Its translation is CASALGPGTEAFF.

In its sample, this clonotype was seen many times. The chain has TRBV30 and TRBJ1-1; no reliable D call. The CDR3 covers 11 residues. Germline V gene data show CDR1 as GTSNPN and CDR2 as SVGIG (reference sequence). V gave up 1 base and J gave up 5 bases, with 5 bases separating them. The CDR3 region is CAWSARTEAFF. In nucleotides, the CDR3 is TGTGCCTGGAGTGCCAGGACTGAAGCTTTCTTT.